These 2 T cell receptor beta chains share one sample of origin, sequenced in a study of beta chain features in type 1 diabetes. Sequenced material consisted of expressed TCRB transcripts (all of the isolated RNA was reverse transcribed). Measured with immunoSEQ multiplex PCR; TCRdb has only the in-frame clones, and not every one. The table shows 330,000 or so clones, with roughly a fifth occurring only once. The specimen sequenced was naive CD4+ T cells from blood. The receptors here all came from a woman between 18 and 29 years old in good health.

The J gene is TRBJ2-3, the V gene TRBV2; tentative D call: TRBD2 (5 bases). There are 12 residues in the CDR3. The germline gives CDR1 SNHLY, CDR2 FYNNEI. V lost 9 bases and J lost 4, with 11 bases in between. The CDR3 loop is CASKAESDTQYF. The CDR3 DNA sequence: TGTGCCAGTAAAGCGGAGTCAGATACGCAGTATTTT.

The table lists this clone with a few counts. The chain carries TRBV30 and TRBJ1-2, with a possible D match to TRBD1 (5 bases). Germline-derived CDR1 and CDR2 are GTSNPN and SVGIG (reference sequence). The CDR3 extends over 12 amino acids. V lost 2 bases, J lost 6 bases, and 10 bases lay in between. CDR3 loop: CAWSHQGDGYTF. Written as DNA, the CDR3 is TGTGCCTGGAGTCACCAGGGCGATGGCTACACCTTC.